The 26 T cell receptor beta chains below all came from one sample that was sequenced in a study of T cells in Graves' hyperthyroidism and ophthalmopathy. Amplification yielded TCR beta CDR3 regions, with RNA transcripts as the source. First-round RT-PCR targeting the TCR CDR3 was performed with the HTBI primer set. One entry per CDR3 protein results from TCRdb running MiXCR on the multiplex PCR reads. The table records roughly 580,000 distinct CDR3 sequences, around 46% of them present only once. The sequenced sample consisted of peripheral blood or thyroid tissue (not recorded which). The source of these receptors is a young woman with Graves' hyperthyroidism.

Turning to this clonotype: A read error may be the cause here, since a much bigger clone is one base away. The genes are TRBV10-3 and TRBJ2-2; 8 nucleotides agree with TRBD2. There are 16 residues in the CDR3. Germline V gene data show CDR1 as ENHRY and CDR2 as SYGVKD. With 5 bases clipped from V and 0 bases from J, the junction kept 5 bases outside the gene matches. CDR3 amino acids: CAISFQRETNTGELFF. Here the CDR3 DNA reads TGTGCCATCAGTTTTCAGCGGGAGACGAACACCGGGGAGCTGTTTTTT.

The CDR3 nucleotides read TGTGCCAGTAGGACGACAGGGGCAGGGGAAAAACTGTTTTTT. Protein: CASRTTGAGEKLFF. The J gene is TRBJ1-4, the V gene TRBV19, with 8 bases that match TRBD1. The CDR3 extends over 14 amino acids. CDR1 and CDR2 from the germline V gene are LNHDA and SQIVND (reference sequence). The junction had 8 bases not matched to a gene; V was cut back by 6 bases and J by 8 bases.

With regard to this clonotype: A much larger clone is a single base away; this may be a read error. The chain employs TRBV10-3 and TRBJ1-3; weak D call: TRBD1 (6 bases). Germline CDR1 reads ENHRY; CDR2 reads SYGVKD. The CDR3 sequence is 14 residues long. With 6 bases removed from V and 3 bases from J, the gap between germline ends came to 12 bases. In nucleotides, the CDR3 is TGTGCCATCAGCCCACAGGGACGTGGAAACACCATATATTTT. This sequence encodes CAISPQGRGNTIYF.

This chain uses TRBV2 with TRBJ1-1; no clear D gene. The V end lost 8 bases, the J end lost 0 bases, and 10 bases lay between the germline ends. CDR1 is SNHLY and CDR2 is FYNNEI in the germline V gene. CDR3 size: 13 residues. The CDR3 sequence is CASVSGMNTEAFF. The CDR3 DNA reads as TGTGCCAGCGTATCCGGCATGAACACTGAAGCTTTCTTT.

The chain has TRBV15 and TRBJ2-5, with 7 positions matching TRBD1. Trimming removed 4 bases from V and 2 bases from J; junction bases left unmatched: 7. Germline V CDR1 and CDR2: LNHNV, YYDKDF (reference sequence). The CDR3 length is 15 residues. CDR3 sequence reads: CATSKHGTAQETQYF. The CDR3 DNA sequence: TGTGCCACCAGCAAACACGGGACAGCGCAAGAGACCCAGTACTTC.

Concerning this clonotype itself: It may be a read error: a sequence one base away is much more abundant. The CDR3 does not end in the conserved phenylalanine or tryptophan, so this is likely a read error. The CDR3 sequence: CASRTGGFTEAFL. CDR3 in DNA: TGTGCCAGCAGGACAGGGGGCTTCACTGAAGCTTTCCTT. The rearrangement joins TRBV2 to TRBJ1-1; TRBD1 matches at 10 bases. The J segment lost 4 bases and the V segment lost 6 bases, leaving 2 bases of the junction unmatched. CDR1 is SNHLY and CDR2 is FYNNEI in the germline V gene. CDR3 length: 13 amino acids.

The chain employs TRBV10-3 and TRBJ1-6; TRBD1 agrees at 8 bases. The CDR3 has 14 amino acids. Germline assignment: CDR1 ENHRY and CDR2 SYGVKD. The ends lost 6 bases at V and 11 bases at J; junction bases unmatched: 9. In DNA form, the CDR3 reads TGTGCCATCAGCTTGACAGGGGAGGGAGCACCCCTCCACTTT. It encodes CAISLTGEGAPLHF.

The chain combines TRBV2 with TRBJ2-3; 11 bases are shared with TRBD1. V lost 11 bases to trimming and J lost 1 base; unmatched junction nucleotides: 8. There are 15 residues in the CDR3. Germline CDR1 and CDR2: SNHLY and FYNNEI. The CDR3 DNA reads as TGTGCCGGGACAGGGGGAGCGGGAGGCACAGATACGCAGTATTTT. It codes for CAGTGGAGGTDTQYF.

V and J are TRBV15 and TRBJ2-5, with 10 bases fitting TRBD2. J lost 5 bases, V lost 3 bases, and 9 bases had no gene match. The CDR3 contains 16 residues. Germline V gene sequence: CDR1 LNHNV, CDR2 YYDKDF (reference sequence). The CDR3 region is CATSSPLAGARETQYF. The CDR3 region has the DNA TGTGCCACCAGCAGCCCTCTAGCGGGAGCCAGGGAGACCCAGTACTTC.

The chain recombines TRBV5-1 with TRBJ2-7, with D uncertain. Trimming left V 1 base short and J 2 bases short, with 10 bases between. CDR3 length equals 14 residues. Per germline, CDR1 SGHRS and CDR2 YFSETQ. The CDR3 is CASSLRSAAYEQYF. As DNA, the CDR3 is TGCGCCAGCAGCTTGAGGAGTGCAGCCTACGAGCAGTACTTC.

This clonotype was seen a few times. Relative to the germline gene, one junction end is altered; a read error may explain this. V gene TRBV7-3 combines with J gene TRBJ1-3; D not certain. The CDR3 covers 16 residues. The germline V gene has CDR1 SGHTA and CDR2 FQGTGA. CDR3 in DNA: TGCGCCAGCAGCCAAGATAGGGTGTTTCCTGGAAACACCATATATTTT. Translating it yields CASSQDRVFPGNTIYF.

This rearrangement joins TRBV2 to TRBJ1-2; D call uncertain. From germline, CDR1 is SNHLY and CDR2 FYNNEI. Trimming took 6 bases from V and 3 from J, leaving 23 bases between them. The CDR3 contains 17 residues. The CDR3 coding sequence is TGTGCCAGCAGGTCAACGGGGTCGGGGTACAGACACTATGGCTACACCTTC. It codes for CASRSTGSGYRHYGYTF.

J is TRBJ1-5 and V is TRBV15; D is uncertain. Looked up from germline, CDR1 is LNHNV and CDR2 is YYDKDF (reference sequence). Trimming shortened V by 0 bases and J by 5 bases, and 11 bases separated the two germline ends. The CDR3 consists of 15 residues. CDR3: CATSRDPRADQPQHF. CDR3 DNA: TGTGCCACCAGCAGAGACCCCCGGGCTGATCAGCCCCAGCATTTT.

This clonotype was seen only once. The gene calls are TRBV7-3 and TRBJ1-2; 7 bases are a match to TRBD1. The CDR3 spans 17 residues. Trimming cost V 5 bases and J 4 bases; bases outside gene matches: 16. Germline V gene lookup returns CDR1 SGHTA and CDR2 FQGTGA. The CDR3 bases are TGTGCCAGCAGCCCGACAGGGATAGGGGGCGCAATCTATGGCTACACCTTC. It is translated as CASSPTGIGGAIYGYTF.

The sample holds a few counts of this clonotype. The chain joins TRBV5-1 to TRBJ2-7, with D maybe TRBD1 (5 bases). CDR1 is SGHRS and CDR2 is YFSETQ in the germline V gene. The CDR3 sequence is 14 residues long. Trimming removed 0 bases from V and 3 bases from J, with 10 bases in between. CDR3 DNA: TGCGCCAGCAGCTTGGAGGCAGGGATCTACGAGCAGTACTTC. It yields the protein CASSLEAGIYEQYF.

This clonotype was recorded at least ten times. V gene TRBV29-1 combines with J gene TRBJ2-6; D could derive from TRBD1 or TRBD2 (5 bases each). The germline CDR1 and CDR2 sequences are SQVTM and ANQGSEA. This CDR3 has 16 amino acids. Trimming cost V 6 bases and J 0 bases, with 15 bases left between them. Written as DNA, the CDR3 is TGCAGCGTATCCCCTGGGGGAACCTCTGGGGCCAACGTCCTGACTTTC. It translates to CSVSPGGTSGANVLTF.

Only one count was recorded for this clonotype. This may be a read error, as it is one base from a much larger clone. This chain joins TRBV10-3 and TRBJ1-2; the D is unclear. The CDR3 has 12 amino acids. Germline V CDR1 and CDR2: ENHRY, SYGVKD. V was shortened by 6 bases and J by 1 base, with 6 bases between the two germline ends. The CDR3 sequence is CAIRRDNYGYTF. The DNA for the CDR3 is TGTGCCATCAGACGTGATAACTATGGCTACACCTTC.

The rearrangement uses TRBV20-1 and TRBJ2-5; unclear D gene. Trimming removed 1 base at V and 5 bases at J, with 17 bases between. Germline loops: CDR1 DFQATT, CDR2 SNEGSKA (reference sequence). There are 15 residues in the CDR3. The DNA of the CDR3 is TGCAGTGCTAGAGTGCACGGGCGCCGTCGGGAGACCCAGTACTTC. Its translation is CSARVHGRRRETQYF.

The chain recombines TRBV7-6 with TRBJ2-7, with TRBD2 matching over 10 bases. The germline gives CDR1 SGHVS, CDR2 FNYEAQ. Trimming removed 5 bases from V and 5 bases from J; junction bases left unmatched: 9. The CDR3 spans 15 residues. The CDR3 DNA follows: TGTGCCAGCAGCCCATCTAGCGGGAGTTTCAACGAGCAGTACTTC. Protein sequence: CASSPSSGSFNEQYF. Supplemented by reference TRBV7-6 and TRBJ2-7, the full variable domain reads GAGVSQSPRYKVTKRGQDVALRCDPISGHVSLYWYRQALGQGPEFLTYFNYEAQQDKSGLPNDRFSAERPEGSISTLTIQRTEQRDSAMYRCASSPSSGSFNEQYFGPGTRLTVT.

This chain links TRBV25-1 with TRBJ2-7; 8 nucleotides align to TRBD1. The germline V gene encodes CDR1 MGHDK and CDR2 SYGVNS. Trimming at V came to 8 bases and at J to 4 bases, leaving 10 bases not matched to a gene. The CDR3 spans 14 residues. CDR3 in DNA: TGTGCCAGCTCACCCAGGGACAGGCAGTACGAGCAGTACTTC. It specifies CASSPRDRQYEQYF.

In this sample, this clonotype turned up many times. The rearrangement links TRBV7-3 to TRBJ2-2; 9 bases map to TRBD1. With 5 bases clipped from V and 4 bases from J, the junction kept 8 bases outside the gene matches. The CDR3 has 16 residues. From germline, CDR1 is SGHTA and CDR2 FQGTGA. The CDR3, as DNA: TGTGCCAGCAGCCAAGGACAGGGGTCGGCCACCGGGGAGCTGTTTTTT. This translates into CASSQGQGSATGELFF.

Points on this clonotype: A read error may produce the germline difference seen at one junction end. This sequence joins TRBV25-1 and TRBJ1-2; TRBD1 is a possible D gene (6 bases). Germline V gene lookup returns CDR1 MGHDK and CDR2 SYGVNS. The CDR3 totals 14 residues. CDR3 amino acids: CASSVRGATYGYTF. CDR3 sequence (DNA): TGCGCCAGCAGCGTCCGGGGGGCTACCTATGGCTACACCTTC.

The sample holds many counts of this clonotype. This rearrangement joins TRBV25-1 to TRBJ1-6; D remains unclear. V was trimmed by 6 bases and J by 9 bases, leaving 9 bases between them. The germline CDR1 and CDR2 sequences are MGHDK and SYGVNS. The CDR3 has 12 amino acids. CDR3 coding DNA: TGTGCCAGCAGCCTTTTATTTTCACCCCTCCACTTT. The encoded protein is CASSLLFSPLHF. The entire variable domain, with the rest obtained from reference TRBV25-1 and TRBJ1-6, is as follows: EADIYQTPRYLVIGTGKKITLECSQTMGHDKMYWYQQDPGMELHLIHYSYGVNSTEKGDLSSESTVSRIRTEHFPLTLESARPSHTSQYLCASSLLFSPLHFGNGTRLTVT.

Turning to this clonotype: A much bigger clone sits one base away, suggesting this may be a read error. The chain joins TRBV29-1 to TRBJ2-5; no definite D call. Germline V gene lookup returns CDR1 SQVTM and CDR2 ANQGSEA. The V and J ends lost 4 bases and 5 bases respectively, with 5 bases between them. CDR3 length equals 10 residues. DNA of the CDR3: TGCAGCGTTGGGCGGGAGACCCAGTACTTC. Translated, it gives CSVGRETQYF.

The genes are TRBV5-8 and TRBJ2-5; possibly TRBD2 for D (7 bases). Trimming shortened V by 1 base and J by 3 bases, and 10 bases separated the two germline ends. The V gene's germline CDR1 is SGHTS and CDR2 YDEGEE. This CDR3 comprises 14 residues. The CDR3 loop reads CASSLRGGEETQYF. DNA for the CDR3: TGTGCCAGCAGCTTGAGGGGGGGAGAAGAGACCCAGTACTTC.

This chain connects TRBV10-3 to TRBJ1-2; TRBD1 might be the D (5 bases). The CDR3 has 13 residues. Germline V gives CDR1 ENHRY, CDR2 SYGVKD. V dropped 6 bases and J dropped 3 bases, with 11 bases sitting between them. CDR3 nucleotides: TGTGCCATCAGAAGGAGAGGGGACTATGGCTACACCTTC. Encoded protein: CAIRRRGDYGYTF.